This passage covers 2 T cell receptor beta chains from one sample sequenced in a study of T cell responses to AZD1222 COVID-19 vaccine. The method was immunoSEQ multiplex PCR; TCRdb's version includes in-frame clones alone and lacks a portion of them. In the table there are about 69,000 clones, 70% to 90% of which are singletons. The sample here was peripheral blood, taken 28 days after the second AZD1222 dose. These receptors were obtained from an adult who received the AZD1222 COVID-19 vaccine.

CDR3 sequence: CASSPQWEPLHF. The CDR3 bases are TGTGCCAGCAGCCCCCAATGGGAACCCCTCCACTTT. V gene TRBV6-5 combines with J gene TRBJ1-6; D uncertain. This CDR3 is 12 amino acids long. The germline V and J ends were trimmed by 6 bases and 12 bases, with 12 bases remaining between them. Germline CDR1 reads MNHEY; CDR2 reads SVGAGI.

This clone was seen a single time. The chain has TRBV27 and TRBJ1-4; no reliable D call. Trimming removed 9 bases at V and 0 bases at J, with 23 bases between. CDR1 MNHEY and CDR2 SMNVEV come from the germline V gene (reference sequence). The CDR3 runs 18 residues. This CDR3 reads CARLRPTRWISTNEKLFF. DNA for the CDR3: TGTGCCAGGCTCAGACCAACTCGGTGGATCTCAACTAATGAAAAACTGTTTTTT.